This T cell receptor (beta chain) is from a study of blood T cells in healthy people across ages. Study-wide results and caveats: Diversity was higher, and naive CD4+ cells more numerous, in long-lived donors than in aged donors.

Germline trimming cut 10 bases from V and 5 bases from J; bases unmatched to any gene: 14. Looked up from germline, CDR1 is MNHNY and CDR2 is SVGAGI (reference sequence). The CDR3 covers 15 residues. Sample-barcoded 5' priming and a J-beta primer mix drove a second PCR of roughly 7 to 11 cycles. One entry per CDR3 protein, called by TCRdb with MiXCR from the 5' RACE reads. This sample has about 1.6 million distinct CDR3 sequences, with 34% found just once. To note about this clonotype: The antigen remains unidentified.

Extractions gave at least 5.5 micrograms of total RNA per sample. Sequencing used blood. This receptor was taken from a woman aged 25-40 years in good health. The chain combines TRBV6-6 with TRBJ2-3, with 8 bases lining up with TRBD2. The DNA for the CDR3 is TGTGCCACTCAAACGTCGGGGGGGCCAGTAGATACGCAGTATTTT. Its translation: CATQTSGGPVDTQYF.